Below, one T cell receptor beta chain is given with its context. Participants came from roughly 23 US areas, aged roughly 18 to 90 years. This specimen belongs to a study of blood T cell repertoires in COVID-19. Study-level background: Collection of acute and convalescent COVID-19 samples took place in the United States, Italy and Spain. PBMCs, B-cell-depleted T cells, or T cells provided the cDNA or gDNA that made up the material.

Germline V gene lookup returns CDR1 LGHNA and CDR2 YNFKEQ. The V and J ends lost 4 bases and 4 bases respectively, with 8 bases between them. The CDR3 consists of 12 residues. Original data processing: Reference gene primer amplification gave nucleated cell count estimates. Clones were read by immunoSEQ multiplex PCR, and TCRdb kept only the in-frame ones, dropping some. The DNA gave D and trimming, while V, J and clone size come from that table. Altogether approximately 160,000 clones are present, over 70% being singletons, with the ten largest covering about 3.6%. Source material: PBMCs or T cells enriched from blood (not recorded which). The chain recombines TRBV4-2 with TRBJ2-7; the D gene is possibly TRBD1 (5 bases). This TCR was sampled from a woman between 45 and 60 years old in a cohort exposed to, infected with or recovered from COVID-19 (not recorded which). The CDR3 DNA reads TGTGCCAGCAGCCCTGACAGTTACGAGCAGTACTTC. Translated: CASSPDSYEQYF.